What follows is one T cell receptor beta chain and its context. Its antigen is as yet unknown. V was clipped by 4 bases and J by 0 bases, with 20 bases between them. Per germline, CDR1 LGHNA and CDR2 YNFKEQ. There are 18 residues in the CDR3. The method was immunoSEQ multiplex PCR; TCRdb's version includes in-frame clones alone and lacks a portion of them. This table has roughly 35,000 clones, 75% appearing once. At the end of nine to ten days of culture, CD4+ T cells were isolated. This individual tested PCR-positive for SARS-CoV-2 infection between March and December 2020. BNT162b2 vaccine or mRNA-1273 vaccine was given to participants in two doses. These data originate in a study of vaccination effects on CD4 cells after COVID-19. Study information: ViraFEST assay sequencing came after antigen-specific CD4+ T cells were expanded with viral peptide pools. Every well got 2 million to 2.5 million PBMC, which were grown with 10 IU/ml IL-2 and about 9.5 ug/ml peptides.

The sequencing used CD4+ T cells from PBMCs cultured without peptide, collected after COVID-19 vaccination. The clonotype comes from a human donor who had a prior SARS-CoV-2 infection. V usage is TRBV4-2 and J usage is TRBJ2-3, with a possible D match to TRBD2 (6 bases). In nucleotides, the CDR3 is TGTGCCAGCAGCCTCCTCCCGCGGGGATGGGATAGCACAGATACGCAGTATTTT. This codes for CASSLLPRGWDSTDTQYF.